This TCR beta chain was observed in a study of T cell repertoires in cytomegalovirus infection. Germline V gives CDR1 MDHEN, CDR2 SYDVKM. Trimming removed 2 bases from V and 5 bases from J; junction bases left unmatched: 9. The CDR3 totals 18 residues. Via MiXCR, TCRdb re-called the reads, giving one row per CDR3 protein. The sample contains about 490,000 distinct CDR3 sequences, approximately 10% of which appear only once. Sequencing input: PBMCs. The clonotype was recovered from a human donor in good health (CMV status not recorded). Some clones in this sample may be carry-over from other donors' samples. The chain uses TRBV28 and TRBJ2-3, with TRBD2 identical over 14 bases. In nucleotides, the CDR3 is TGTGCCAGCAGTTTAGTCCGGGGGACTAGCGGGAGACAAGATACGCAGTATTTT. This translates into CASSLVRGTSGRQDTQYF. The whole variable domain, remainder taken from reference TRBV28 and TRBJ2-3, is DVKVTQSSRYLVKRTGEKVFLECVQDMDHENMFWYRQDPGLGLRLIYFSYDVKMKEKGDIPEGYSVSREKKERFSLILESASTNQTSMYLCASSLVRGTSGRQDTQYFGPGTRLTVL.